The present TCR beta chain was sequenced within a study of T cell clonality in common variable immunodeficiency (dated by TCRdb to 2014 to 2015). On the study overall, not on this receptor specifically: Healthy controls shared more TCRbeta clones with each other than CVID subjects shared among themselves (p < 0.0001). Although equal DNA input was used, an average of approximately 82,000 unique sequences per sample was obtained for controls, compared with about 30,000 for CVID samples. CVID TCRbeta sequences were reported to have fewer deletions and N-nucleotide insertions and to lack highly modified clones with 13 or more V deletions. According to the authors, figuring out what caused the increased clonality in CVID would require sequencing the repertoires of T cell subpopulations. Patient heterogeneity within the CVID cohort put limits on correlating repertoire features with clinical complications. Compared with healthy controls, CVID subjects showed increased TCRbeta clonality (t-test p = 0.018), a feature most characteristic of about a third of subjects.

For sequencing input, CVID and control samples contributed equivalent amounts of genomic DNA. For every sample, a 60 bp segment covering the rearranged TCRbeta CDR3 region was amplified and then sequenced. The immunoSEQ assay, a bias-corrected multiplex PCR combined with high-throughput sequencing, was used to amplify TCRbeta. The published analysis was carried out like this. Every unique nucleotide sequence counted as a clone and was annotated with V, D and J genes, copy number and frequency. Sequences were labeled productive if in frame, and non-productive if out of frame or containing stop codons. As previously described, clonality was computed from Shannon's entropy. The predicted amino acid sequences of productive clones were used to derive the mean CDR3 Kyte-Doolittle hydropathy. Scaled V gene usage was hierarchically clustered using Manhattan distance and complete linkage with the R hclust function. Sharing of clones by CDR3 amino acid sequence was evaluated through resampling of 12 repertoires per group over 100 rounds. The repertoires were screened for some 69 published EBV-specific TCRbeta sequences and a few hundred published CMV-specific TCRbeta sequences. Two CVID samples yielding fewer than 10,000 sequences were excluded from analysis, leaving fewer than 50 CVID repertoires. TCRdb mirrors the immuneACCESS table, restricted to in-frame sequences. Some clones are absent from its copies; in checked studies, under half trace to an unresolved V gene, and the reason for the others is unknown. V and J calls plus clone size are reproduced from that table; the DNA served to infer D and trimming. The table shows about 52,000 clones here, with no singletons. About 1.8% of the sample comes from the top ten.

Most CVID patients and most healthy controls were of Caucasian heritage. From each donor, roughly 5 to 8.5 ml of heparinized peripheral whole blood was collected. Genomic DNA from adults with common variable immune deficiency (CVID) and from healthy adult controls was used for sequencing of TCRbeta CDR3 repertoires. A total of 22 healthy adult volunteers (about 12 female and 10 or so male; age range roughly 23 to 75 years, mean age about 35) were included in the control group. To isolate peripheral blood mononuclear cells, diluted blood was subjected to density centrifugation over Hypaque 1077 or Ficoll-Paque. Genomic DNA was obtained from unsorted mononuclear cells through either Qiagen column purification or a centrifugation-based method. This clone was observed a handful of times. Its binding antigen is unknown. A junction boundary mismatches the germline segment, possibly from a read error. Sequenced sample: peripheral blood mononuclear cells. The TCR was taken from a person aged 18 to 75 in good health.

CDR3 DNA (partial): TGTGCTAGCAGCTTATCTAGCGAGGGTGGGACG. This translates into CASSLSSEGGT. The full-length CDR3 reads as CASSLSSEGGTQYF. The chain is encoded by TRBV7-7 joined to TRBJ2-3; the D gene is perhaps TRBD2, from 6 matching bases. The read halts 3 residues ahead of the CDR3 end, with the missing end drawn from the germline J gene. Via the germline V gene (reference sequence), CDR1 is SSHAT and CDR2 FNYEAQ. The CDR3 runs 14 amino acids, cysteine and phenylalanine included. The DNA shown is the part of the CDR3 that was read: 33 bases, in frame from base 1.